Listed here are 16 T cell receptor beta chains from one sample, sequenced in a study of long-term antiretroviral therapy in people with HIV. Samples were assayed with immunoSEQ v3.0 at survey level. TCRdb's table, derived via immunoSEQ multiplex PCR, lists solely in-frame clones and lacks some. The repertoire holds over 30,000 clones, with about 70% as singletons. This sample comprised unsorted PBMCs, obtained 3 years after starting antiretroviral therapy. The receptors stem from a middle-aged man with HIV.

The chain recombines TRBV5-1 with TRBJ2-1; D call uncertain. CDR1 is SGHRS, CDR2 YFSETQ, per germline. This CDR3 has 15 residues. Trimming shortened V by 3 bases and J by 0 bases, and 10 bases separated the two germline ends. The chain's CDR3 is CASSSQTFSYNEQFF. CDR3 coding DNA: TGCGCCAGCAGCTCCCAGACCTTCTCCTACAATGAGCAGTTCTTC.

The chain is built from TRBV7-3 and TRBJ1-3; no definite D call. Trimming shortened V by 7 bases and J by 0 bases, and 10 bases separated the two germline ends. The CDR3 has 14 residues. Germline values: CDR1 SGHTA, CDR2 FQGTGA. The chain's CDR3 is CASIVTYSGNTIYF. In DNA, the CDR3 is TGTGCCAGCATCGTGACGTACTCTGGAAACACCATATATTTT.

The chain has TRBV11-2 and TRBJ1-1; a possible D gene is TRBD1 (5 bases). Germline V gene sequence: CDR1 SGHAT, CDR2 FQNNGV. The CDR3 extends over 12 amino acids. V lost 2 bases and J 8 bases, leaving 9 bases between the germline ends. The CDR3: CASSLLTGEAFF. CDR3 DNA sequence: TGTGCCAGCAGCTTACTCACAGGAGAAGCTTTCTTT.

This CDR3 is CASSLVPAGGVNEQFF. CDR3 DNA: TGTGCCAGCAGCTTAGTACCAGCCGGAGGTGTTAATGAGCAGTTCTTC. V usage is TRBV7-6 and J usage is TRBJ2-1; D may be TRBD2 (5 bases). The V gene lost 1 base and the J gene lost 7 bases, with 17 bases spanning the gap. Germline V lookup: CDR1 SGHVS, CDR2 FNYEAQ. This CDR3 contains 16 residues. The full variable domain, rest sourced from reference TRBV7-6 and TRBJ2-1, is GAGVSQSPRYKVTKRGQDVALRCDPISGHVSLYWYRQALGQGPEFLTYFNYEAQQDKSGLPNDRFSAERPEGSISTLTIQRTEQRDSAMYRCASSLVPAGGVNEQFFGPGTRLTVL.

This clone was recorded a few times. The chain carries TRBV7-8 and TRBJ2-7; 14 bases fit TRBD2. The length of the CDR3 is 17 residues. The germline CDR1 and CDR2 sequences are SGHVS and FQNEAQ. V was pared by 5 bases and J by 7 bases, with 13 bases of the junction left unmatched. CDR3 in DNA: TGTGCCAGCAGCCCCGAGGGACTAGCGGGGGCGGCAGGGGAGCAGTACTTC. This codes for CASSPEGLAGAAGEQYF.

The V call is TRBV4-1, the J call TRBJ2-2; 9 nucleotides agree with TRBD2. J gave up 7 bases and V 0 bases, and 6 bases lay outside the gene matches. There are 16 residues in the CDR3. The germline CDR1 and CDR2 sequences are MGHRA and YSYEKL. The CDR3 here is CASSQDSLAGRGELFF. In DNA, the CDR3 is TGCGCCAGCAGCCAAGACTCACTAGCGGGTCGCGGGGAGCTGTTTTTT.

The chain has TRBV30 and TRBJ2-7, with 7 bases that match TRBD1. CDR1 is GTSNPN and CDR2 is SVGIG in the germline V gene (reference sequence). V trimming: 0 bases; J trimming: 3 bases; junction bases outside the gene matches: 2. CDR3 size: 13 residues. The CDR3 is CAWSVRQGYEQYF. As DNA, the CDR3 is TGTGCCTGGAGTGTTAGACAGGGCTACGAGCAGTACTTC.

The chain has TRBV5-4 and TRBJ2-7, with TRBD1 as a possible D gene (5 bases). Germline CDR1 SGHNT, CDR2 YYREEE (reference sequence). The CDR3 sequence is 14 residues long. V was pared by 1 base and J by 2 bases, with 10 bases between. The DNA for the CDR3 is TGTGCCAGCAGCTTGCAGGGCTTCCCCTACGAGCAGTACTTC. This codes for CASSLQGFPYEQYF.

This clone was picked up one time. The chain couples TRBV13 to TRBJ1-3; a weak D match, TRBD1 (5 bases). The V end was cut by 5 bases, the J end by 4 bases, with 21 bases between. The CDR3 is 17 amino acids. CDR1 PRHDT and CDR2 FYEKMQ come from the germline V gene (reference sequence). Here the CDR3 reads CASSLTSGTLRGNTIYF. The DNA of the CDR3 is TGTGCCAGCAGCCTTACCTCCGGGACTCTCAGGGGAAACACCATATATTTT.

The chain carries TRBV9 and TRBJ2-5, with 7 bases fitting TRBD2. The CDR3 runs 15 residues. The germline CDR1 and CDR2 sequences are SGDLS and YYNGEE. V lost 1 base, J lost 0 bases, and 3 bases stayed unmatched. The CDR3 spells CASSVSGAYQETQYF. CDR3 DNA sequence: TGTGCCAGCAGCGTAAGCGGGGCCTACCAAGAGACCCAGTACTTC. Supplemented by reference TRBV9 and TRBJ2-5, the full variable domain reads DSGVTQTPKHLITATGQRVTLRCSPRSGDLSVYWYQQSLDQGLQFLIQYYNGEERAKGNILERFSAQQFPDLHSELNLSSLELGDSALYFCASSVSGAYQETQYFGPGTRLLVL.

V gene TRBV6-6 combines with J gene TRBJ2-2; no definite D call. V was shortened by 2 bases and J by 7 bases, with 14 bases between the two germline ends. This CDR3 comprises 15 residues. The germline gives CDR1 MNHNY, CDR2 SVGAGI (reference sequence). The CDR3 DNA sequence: TGTGCCAGCAGTTACGAGGCTACAACCGGCGGGGAGCTGTTTTTT. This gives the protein CASSYEATTGGELFF.

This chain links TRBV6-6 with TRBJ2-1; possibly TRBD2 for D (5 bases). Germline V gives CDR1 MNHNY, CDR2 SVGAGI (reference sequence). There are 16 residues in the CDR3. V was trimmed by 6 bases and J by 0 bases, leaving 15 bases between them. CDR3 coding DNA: TGTGCCAGCAGGGGGAGTCAAGCGAGCTCCTACAATGAGCAGTTCTTC. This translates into CASRGSQASSYNEQFF.

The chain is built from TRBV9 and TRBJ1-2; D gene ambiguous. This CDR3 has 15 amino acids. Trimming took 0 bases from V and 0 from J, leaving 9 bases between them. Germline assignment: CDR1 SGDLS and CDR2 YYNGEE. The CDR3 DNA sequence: TGTGCCAGCAGCGTAGCTAGCTCCTCTAACTATGGCTACACCTTC. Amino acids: CASSVASSSNYGYTF.

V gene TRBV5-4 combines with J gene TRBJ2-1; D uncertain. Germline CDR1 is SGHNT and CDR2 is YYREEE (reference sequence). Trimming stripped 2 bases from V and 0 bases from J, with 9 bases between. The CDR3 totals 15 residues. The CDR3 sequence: CASSLSARSYNEQFF. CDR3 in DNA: TGTGCCAGCAGCTTATCGGCTCGCTCCTACAATGAGCAGTTCTTC.

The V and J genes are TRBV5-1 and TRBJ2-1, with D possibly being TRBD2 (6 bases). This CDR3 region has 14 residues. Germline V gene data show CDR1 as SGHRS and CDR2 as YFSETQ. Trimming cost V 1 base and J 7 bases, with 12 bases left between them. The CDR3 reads CASSLMGSGNEQFF. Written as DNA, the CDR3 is TGCGCCAGCAGCTTGATGGGTAGCGGTAATGAGCAGTTCTTC.

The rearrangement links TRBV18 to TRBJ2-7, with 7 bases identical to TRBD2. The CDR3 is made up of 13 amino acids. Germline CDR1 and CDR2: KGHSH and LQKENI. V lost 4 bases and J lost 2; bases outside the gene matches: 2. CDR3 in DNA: TGTGCCAGCTCACGGGGGACTACCTACGAGCAGTACTTC. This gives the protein CASSRGTTYEQYF.